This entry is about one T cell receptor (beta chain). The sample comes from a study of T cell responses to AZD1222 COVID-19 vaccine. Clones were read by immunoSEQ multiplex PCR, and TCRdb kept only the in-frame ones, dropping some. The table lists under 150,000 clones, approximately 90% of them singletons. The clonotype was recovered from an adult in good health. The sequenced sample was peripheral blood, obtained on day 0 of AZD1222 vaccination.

The CDR3 reads CASSYSYNSPLHF. The CDR3 region has the DNA TGTGCCAGCAGTTACAGCTATAATTCACCCCTCCACTTT. The genes are TRBV6-5 and TRBJ1-6; D not resolved. From germline, CDR1 is MNHEY and CDR2 SVGAGI. The CDR3 has 13 amino acids. The ends were cut back, 2 bases at V and 3 bases at J, with 2 bases in the middle.